This T cell receptor (beta chain) was identified in a study of cytomegalovirus exposure and HLA in healthy donors. Study-level findings and limits: Overall, around 160 TCR beta chains were annotated as cytomegalovirus-associated. According to an earlier analysis, most TCR beta V segments yielded productive rearrangements about 87% or about 30% of the time. A later analysis reportedly found that, within productive TCRs, an Asian-associated ancestry cluster had fewer N-insertions than the mean observed across the roughly 630 donors. Roughly uniform sequencing depth across donors was assumed, possibly incorrectly.

A note on this clone: Its matching antigen is unknown.

Primers for the PCR totalled 60 Vbeta and 13 Jbeta. Clones were sequenced by immunoSEQ multiplex PCR, and TCRdb holds only the in-frame ones, with some missing. The repertoire includes 160,000 or so clones, 70% to 80% of them detected once, and 2.1% sits in the top ten. The germline CDR1 and CDR2 sequences are SGHRS and YFSETQ. CDR3 length: 12 amino acids. Unmatched junction bases numbered 5, after V lost 8 bases and J lost 7 bases. The chain has TRBV5-1 and TRBJ1-5, with 8 bases matching TRBD1. This sequence was found in a man between 40 and 49 years old in good health and CMV-seronegative. What was sequenced was PBMCs. The CDR3 region is CARDREWQPQHF. The CDR3 bases are TGCGCCAGGGACAGGGAGTGGCAGCCCCAGCATTTT.